Shown below are 8 T cell receptor beta chains from a single sample sequenced in a study of T cell repertoires in cytomegalovirus infection. The antigens for these receptors are not known. Each CDR3 protein gets one entry after TCRdb re-called the reads with MiXCR. Of roughly 110,000 distinct CDR3 sequences in the sample, 10% were seen once. Sequenced: PBMCs, sequenced either directly or after in vitro stimulation (not recorded which). Receptors were obtained from a human donor in good health (CMV status not recorded). Some clones in this sample may be carry-over from other donors' samples.

This clonotype came up many times. The chain carries TRBV28 and TRBJ2-7, with TRBD2 identical over 11 bases. V was pared by 9 bases and J by 3 bases, with 7 bases of the junction left unmatched. Germline-derived CDR1 and CDR2 are MDHEN and SYDVKM. There are 14 residues in the CDR3. The CDR3 nucleotides read TGTGCCAGTGGAACTAGCGGGAGTCTCTACGAGCAGTACTTC. It encodes CASGTSGSLYEQYF.

This clonotype was counted ten times or more. The chain joins TRBV7-9 to TRBJ2-7; 8 bases align to TRBD2. CDR3 length: 18 amino acids. Trimming cost V 2 bases and J 5 bases; bases outside gene matches: 17. Looked up from germline, CDR1 is SEHNR and CDR2 is FQNEAQ (reference sequence). The CDR3: CASSLSGLAAPGEHEQYV. The CDR3 bases are TGTGCCAGCAGCTTATCCGGACTAGCTGCCCCAGGGGAGCACGAGCAGTACGTC.

This clonotype has a count of ten or more. This chain joins TRBV11-2 and TRBJ2-5; D call uncertain. Germline CDR1 and CDR2: SGHAT and FQNNGV. Trimming stripped 0 bases from V and 8 bases from J, with 10 bases between. This CDR3 comprises 13 residues. In nucleotides, the CDR3 is TGTGCCAGCAGCTTAGATCGAGTTAGAACCCAGTACTTC. Its translation is CASSLDRVRTQYF.

This sequence joins TRBV11-3 and TRBJ1-3; D gene unclear. CDR3 length equals 11 residues. Germline-derived CDR1 and CDR2 are SGHNT and YENEEA. The V end lost 2 bases, the J end lost 11 bases, and 7 bases lay between the germline ends. CDR3 sequence (DNA): TGTGCCAGCAGCTTACTCGACTCCATATATTTT. Translation: CASSLLDSIYF.

The chain is built from TRBV2 and TRBJ2-7, with D possibly being TRBD2 (5 bases). Trimming stripped 6 bases from V and 3 bases from J, with 9 bases between. CDR3 length equals 12 residues. CDR1 is SNHLY, CDR2 FYNNEI, per germline. The CDR3 reads CASSRSGYEQYF. In nucleotides, the CDR3 is TGTGCCAGCAGCAGGAGCGGCTACGAGCAGTACTTC.

This clonotype was recorded many times. The rearrangement uses TRBV7-6 and TRBJ2-5; D is unclear. Trimming cost V 4 bases and J 1 base, with 13 bases left between them. Germline V gene lookup returns CDR1 SGHVS and CDR2 FNYEAQ. The CDR3 is 15 amino acids. CDR3 coding DNA: TGTGCCAGCAGCTCCGGATGGACCAGCCAAGAGACCCAGTACTTC. It is translated as CASSSGWTSQETQYF.

Ten or more counts support this clonotype. The genes are TRBV5-8 and TRBJ2-3, with 9 bases fitting TRBD1. CDR1 and CDR2 from the germline V gene are SGHTS and YDEGEE. V lost 9 bases to trimming and J lost 3 bases; unmatched junction nucleotides: 2. The CDR3 consists of 12 residues. CDR3 bases: TGTGCCAACGGGACAGGGACAGATACGCAGTATTTT. Translation: CANGTGTDTQYF.

In this sample, this clonotype turned up many times. The genes are TRBV7-2 and TRBJ1-4, with a tentative D call TRBD1 (6 bases). V lost 6 bases to trimming and J lost 0 bases, with 17 bases between them. CDR1 and CDR2 from the germline V gene are SGHTA and FQGNSA. This CDR3 is built from 17 residues. The chain's CDR3 is CASSIRPRGPTNEKLFF. For the CDR3, the DNA is TGTGCCAGCAGTATCCGGCCCAGGGGCCCAACTAATGAAAAACTGTTTTTT.